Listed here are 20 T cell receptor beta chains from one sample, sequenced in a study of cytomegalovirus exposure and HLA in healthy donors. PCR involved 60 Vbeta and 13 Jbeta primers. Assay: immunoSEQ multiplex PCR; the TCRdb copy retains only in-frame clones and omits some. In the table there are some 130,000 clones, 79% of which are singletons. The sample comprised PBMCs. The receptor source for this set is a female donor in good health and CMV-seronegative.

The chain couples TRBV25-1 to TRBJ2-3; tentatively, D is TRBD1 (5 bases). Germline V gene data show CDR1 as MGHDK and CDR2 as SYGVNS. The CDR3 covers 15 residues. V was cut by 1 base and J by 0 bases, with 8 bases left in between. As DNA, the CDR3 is TGTGCCAGCAGTGAATGGGGCGGCAGCACAGATACGCAGTATTTT. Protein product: CASSEWGGSTDTQYF.

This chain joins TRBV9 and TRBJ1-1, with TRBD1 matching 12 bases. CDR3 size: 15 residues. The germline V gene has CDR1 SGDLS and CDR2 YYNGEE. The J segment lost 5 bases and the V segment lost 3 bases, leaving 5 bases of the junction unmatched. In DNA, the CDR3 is TGTGCCAGCAGCGCCGGGACAGGGGGCGGGACTGAAGCTTTCTTT. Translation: CASSAGTGGGTEAFF.

CDR3 loop: CASSLGVQQGKGETQYF. The CDR3 DNA reads as TGTGCCAGCAGCTTAGGAGTACAACAGGGGAAAGGAGAGACCCAGTACTTC. This chain links TRBV11-3 with TRBJ2-5; 7 nucleotides line up with TRBD1. The CDR3 is 17 amino acids. Germline V lookup: CDR1 SGHNT, CDR2 YENEEA. V lost 1 base and J lost 4; bases outside the gene matches: 12. Full variable domain (missing parts from reference TRBV11-3 and TRBJ2-5): EAGVVQSPRYKIIEKKQPVAFWCNPISGHNTLYWYLQNLGQGPELLIRYENEEAVDDSQLPKDRFSAERLKGVDSTLKIQPAELGDSAVYLCASSLGVQQGKGETQYFGPGTRLLVL.

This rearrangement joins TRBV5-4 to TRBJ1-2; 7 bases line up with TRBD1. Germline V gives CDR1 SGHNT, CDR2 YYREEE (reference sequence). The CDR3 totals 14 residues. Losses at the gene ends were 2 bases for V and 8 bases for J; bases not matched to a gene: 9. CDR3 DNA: TGTGCCAGCAGCTTCCCGACAGGGAGGAGAGGCTACACCTTC. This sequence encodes CASSFPTGRRGYTF. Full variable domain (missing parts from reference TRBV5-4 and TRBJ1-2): ETGVTQSPTHLIKTRGQQVTLRCSSQSGHNTVSWYQQALGQGPQFIFQYYREEENGRGNFPPRFSGLQFPNYSSELNVNALELDDSALYLCASSFPTGRRGYTFGSGTRLTVV.

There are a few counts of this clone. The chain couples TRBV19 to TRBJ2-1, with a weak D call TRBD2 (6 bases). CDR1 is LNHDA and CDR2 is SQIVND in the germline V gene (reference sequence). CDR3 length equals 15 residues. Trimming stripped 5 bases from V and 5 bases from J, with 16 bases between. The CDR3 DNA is TGTGCCAGTAGTCTCCAGATTGGGGGGAACAATGAGCAGTTCTTC. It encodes CASSLQIGGNNEQFF.

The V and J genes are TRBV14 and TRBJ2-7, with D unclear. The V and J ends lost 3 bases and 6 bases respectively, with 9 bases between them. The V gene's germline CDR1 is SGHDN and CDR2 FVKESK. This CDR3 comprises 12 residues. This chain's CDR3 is CASSHLTREQYF. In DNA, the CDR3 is TGTGCCAGCAGCCACCTGACACGCGAGCAGTACTTC.

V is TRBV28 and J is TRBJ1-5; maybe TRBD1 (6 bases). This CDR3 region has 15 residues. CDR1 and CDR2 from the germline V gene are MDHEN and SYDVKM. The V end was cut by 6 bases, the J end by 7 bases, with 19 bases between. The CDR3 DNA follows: TGTGCCAGCAGCCCTGGGGGCAGGCCGGAACAGCCCCAGCATTTT. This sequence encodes CASSPGGRPEQPQHF.

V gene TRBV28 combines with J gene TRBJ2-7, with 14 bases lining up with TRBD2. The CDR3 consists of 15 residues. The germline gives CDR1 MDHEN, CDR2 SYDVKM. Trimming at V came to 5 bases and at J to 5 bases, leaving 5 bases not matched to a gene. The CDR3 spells CASSGTSGSRDEQYF. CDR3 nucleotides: TGTGCCAGCAGTGGGACTAGCGGGAGTAGAGACGAGCAGTACTTC.

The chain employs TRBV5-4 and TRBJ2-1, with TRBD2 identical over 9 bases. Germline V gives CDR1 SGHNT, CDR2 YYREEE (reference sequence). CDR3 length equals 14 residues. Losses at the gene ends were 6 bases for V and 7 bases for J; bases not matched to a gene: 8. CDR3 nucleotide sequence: TGTGCCAGCACCCCTAGCGGGACGAAGAATGAGCAGTTCTTC. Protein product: CASTPSGTKNEQFF.

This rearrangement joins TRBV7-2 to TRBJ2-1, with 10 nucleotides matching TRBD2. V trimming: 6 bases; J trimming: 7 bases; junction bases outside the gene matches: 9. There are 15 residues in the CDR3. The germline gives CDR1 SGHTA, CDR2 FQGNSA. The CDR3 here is CASRASAGGSNEQFF. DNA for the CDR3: TGTGCCAGCAGGGCCTCAGCGGGGGGGAGTAATGAGCAGTTCTTC.

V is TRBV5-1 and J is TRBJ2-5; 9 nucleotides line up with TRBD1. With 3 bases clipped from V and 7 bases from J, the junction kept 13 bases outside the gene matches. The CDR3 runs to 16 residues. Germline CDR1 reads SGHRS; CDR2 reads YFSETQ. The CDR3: CASSSPVDRGSGTQYF. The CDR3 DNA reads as TGCGCCAGCAGCTCCCCCGTCGACAGGGGGTCCGGGACCCAGTACTTC.

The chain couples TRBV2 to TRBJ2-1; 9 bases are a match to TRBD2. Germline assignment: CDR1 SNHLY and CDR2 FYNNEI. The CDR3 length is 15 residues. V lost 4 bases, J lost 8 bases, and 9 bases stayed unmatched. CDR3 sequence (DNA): TGTGCCAGCAGTGTAGAGCGGGGGGCCCGGGATGAGCAGTTCTTC. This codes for CASSVERGARDEQFF.

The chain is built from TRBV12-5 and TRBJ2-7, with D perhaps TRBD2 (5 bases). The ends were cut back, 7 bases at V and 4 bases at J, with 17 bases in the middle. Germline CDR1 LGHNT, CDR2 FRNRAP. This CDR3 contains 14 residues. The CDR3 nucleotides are TGTGCTAGTGACTCTGGTCAGGACTCTTACGAGCAGTACTTC. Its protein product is CASDSGQDSYEQYF.

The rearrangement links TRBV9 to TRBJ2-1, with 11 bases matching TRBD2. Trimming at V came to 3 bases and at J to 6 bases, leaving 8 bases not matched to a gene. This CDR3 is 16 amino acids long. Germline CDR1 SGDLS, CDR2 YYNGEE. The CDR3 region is CASSARVAGGVNEQFF. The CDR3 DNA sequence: TGTGCCAGCAGCGCTAGGGTAGCGGGAGGGGTCAATGAGCAGTTCTTC.

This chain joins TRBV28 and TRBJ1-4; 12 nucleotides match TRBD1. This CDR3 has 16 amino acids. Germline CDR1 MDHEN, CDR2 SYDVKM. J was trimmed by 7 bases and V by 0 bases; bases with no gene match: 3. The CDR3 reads CASSLWGQGALEKLFF. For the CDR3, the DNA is TGTGCCAGCAGTTTATGGGGACAGGGGGCGCTTGAAAAACTGTTTTTT.

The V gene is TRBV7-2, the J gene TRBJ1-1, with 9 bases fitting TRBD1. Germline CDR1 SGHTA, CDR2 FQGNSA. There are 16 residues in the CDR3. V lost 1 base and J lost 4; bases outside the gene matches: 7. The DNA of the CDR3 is TGTGCCAGCAGCTTAGAGGGGACAGGGAGTGGCACTGAAGCTTTCTTT. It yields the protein CASSLEGTGSGTEAFF.

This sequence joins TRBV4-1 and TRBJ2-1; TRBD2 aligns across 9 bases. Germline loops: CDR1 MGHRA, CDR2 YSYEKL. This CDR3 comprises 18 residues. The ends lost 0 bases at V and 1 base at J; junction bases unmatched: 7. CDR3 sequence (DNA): TGCGCCAGCAGCCAAGATTGGCTAGCGGGAAAGTCCTACAATGAGCAGTTCTTC. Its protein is CASSQDWLAGKSYNEQFF.

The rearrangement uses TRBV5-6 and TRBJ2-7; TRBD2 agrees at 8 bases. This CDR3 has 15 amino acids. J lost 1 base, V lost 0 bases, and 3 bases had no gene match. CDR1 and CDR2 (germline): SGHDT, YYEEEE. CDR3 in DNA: TGTGCCAGCAGCTTGGGTATAGCGGGATCCTACGAGCAGTACTTC. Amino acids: CASSLGIAGSYEQYF.

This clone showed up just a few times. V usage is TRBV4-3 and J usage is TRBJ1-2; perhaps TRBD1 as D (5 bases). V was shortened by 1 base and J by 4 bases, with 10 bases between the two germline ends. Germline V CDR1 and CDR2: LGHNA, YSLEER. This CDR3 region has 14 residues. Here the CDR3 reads CASSQAGRGYGYTF. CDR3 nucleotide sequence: TGCGCCAGCAGCCAAGCGGGGAGGGGCTATGGCTACACCTTC.

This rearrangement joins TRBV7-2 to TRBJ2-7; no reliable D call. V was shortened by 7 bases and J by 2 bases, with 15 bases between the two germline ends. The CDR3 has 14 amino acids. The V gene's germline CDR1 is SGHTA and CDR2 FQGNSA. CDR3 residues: CASTPSWLAYEQYF. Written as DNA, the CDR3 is TGTGCCAGCACCCCAAGTTGGCTAGCCTACGAGCAGTACTTC.